The next 5 T cell receptor beta chains were all read from a single sample in a study of follicular helper T cells after annual influenza vaccination. The assay was immunoSEQ multiplex PCR, and TCRdb's table has in-frame clones only and misses some. The data show approximately 8,500 clones, around 83% seen once. The time point is: 2015-2016 season, 7 days after influenza vaccination. The source material was CXCR5+ CD38- circulating T follicular helper cells from blood, sampled 7 days after influenza vaccination. Sample subset: circulating Tfh, non-naive CD4+CXCR5+PD-1+ (ICOS+CD38+ or ICOS-CD38-). These receptors came from an adult who received the influenza vaccine.

The rearrangement links TRBV6-1 to TRBJ1-5; 10 nucleotides align to TRBD1. CDR3 length: 17 residues. J was trimmed by 0 bases and V by 4 bases; bases with no gene match: 6. Germline-derived CDR1 and CDR2 are MNHNS and SASEGT. The CDR3 DNA follows: TGTGCCAGCAGTGCCGGGACAGGGGAATATAGCAATCAGCCCCAGCATTTT. Translated: CASSAGTGEYSNQPQHF.

The chain has TRBV21-1 and TRBJ2-1. TRBV21-1 is recorded as a pseudogene. The CDR3 totals 15 residues. The CDR3 sequence: CAGRQPTSSYNEQFF. The CDR3 DNA is TGTGCCGGCCGCCAGCCCACAAGCTCCTACAATGAGCAGTTCTTC.

The chain carries TRBV5-1 and TRBJ1-2; TRBD1 might be the D (6 bases). V lost 1 base and J lost 7, with 20 bases in between. The CDR3 has 16 residues. CDR1 and CDR2 (germline): SGHRS, YFSETQ. CDR3 protein: CASSLWGGPTGSGYTF. CDR3 nucleotides: TGCGCCAGCAGCTTGTGGGGGGGGCCCACAGGGTCTGGCTACACCTTC.

V usage is TRBV15 and J usage is TRBJ2-2, with D possibly TRBD1 on 6 matching bases. CDR1 is LNHNV and CDR2 is YYDKDF in the germline V gene (reference sequence). The CDR3 loop spans 17 amino acids. Trimming pared 4 bases from V and 5 bases from J, leaving 20 bases between. CDR3: CATSTLSRQAVTGELFF. Written as DNA, the CDR3 is TGTGCCACCAGCACCCTGTCGAGACAGGCTGTTACCGGGGAGCTGTTTTTT.

The V and J genes are TRBV19 and TRBJ2-2; the D is unclear. Germline loops: CDR1 LNHDA, CDR2 SQIVND (reference sequence). V gave up 2 bases and J gave up 4 bases, with 8 bases separating them. The CDR3 sequence is 14 residues long. CDR3 sequence: CASSILVGTGELFF. The DNA of the CDR3 is TGTGCCAGTAGTATACTGGTGGGCACCGGGGAGCTGTTTTTT.